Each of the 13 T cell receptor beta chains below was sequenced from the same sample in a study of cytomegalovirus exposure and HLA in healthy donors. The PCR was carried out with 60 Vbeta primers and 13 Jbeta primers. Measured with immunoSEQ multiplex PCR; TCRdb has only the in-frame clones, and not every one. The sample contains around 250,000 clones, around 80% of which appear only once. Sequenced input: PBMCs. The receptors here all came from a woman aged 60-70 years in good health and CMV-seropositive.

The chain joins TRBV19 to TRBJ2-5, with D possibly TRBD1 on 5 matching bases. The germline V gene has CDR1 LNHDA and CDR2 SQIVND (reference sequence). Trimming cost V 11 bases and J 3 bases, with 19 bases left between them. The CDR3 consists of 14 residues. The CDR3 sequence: CASLGQGGEETQYF. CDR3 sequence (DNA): TGTGCCTCCCTCGGGCAGGGTGGCGAAGAGACCCAGTACTTC.

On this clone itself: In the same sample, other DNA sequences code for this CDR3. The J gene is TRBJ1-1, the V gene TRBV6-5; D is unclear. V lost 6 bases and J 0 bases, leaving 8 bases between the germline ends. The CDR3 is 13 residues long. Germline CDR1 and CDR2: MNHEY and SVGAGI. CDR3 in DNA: TGTGCCAGCAGGCGGTCCATGAACACTGAAGCTTTCTTT. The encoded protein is CASRRSMNTEAFF.

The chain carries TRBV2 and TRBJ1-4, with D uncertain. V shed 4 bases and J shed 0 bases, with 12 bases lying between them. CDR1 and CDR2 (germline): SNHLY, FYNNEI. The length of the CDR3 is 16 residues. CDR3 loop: CASSGFQKATNEKLFF. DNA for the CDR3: TGTGCCAGCAGTGGTTTCCAGAAAGCAACTAATGAAAAACTGTTTTTT.

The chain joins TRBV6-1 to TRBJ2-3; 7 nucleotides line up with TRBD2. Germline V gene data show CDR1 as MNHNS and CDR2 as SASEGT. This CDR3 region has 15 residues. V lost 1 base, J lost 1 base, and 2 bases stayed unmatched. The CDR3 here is CASSEVGGGTDTQYF. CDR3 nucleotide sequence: TGTGCCAGCAGTGAAGTGGGAGGGGGCACAGATACGCAGTATTTT.

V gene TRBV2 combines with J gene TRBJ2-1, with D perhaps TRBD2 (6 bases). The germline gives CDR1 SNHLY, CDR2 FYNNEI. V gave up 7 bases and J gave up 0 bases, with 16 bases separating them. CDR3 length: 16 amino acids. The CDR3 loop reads CASKRIRGSSYNEQFF. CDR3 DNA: TGTGCCAGCAAACGAATACGGGGGAGCTCCTACAATGAGCAGTTCTTC.

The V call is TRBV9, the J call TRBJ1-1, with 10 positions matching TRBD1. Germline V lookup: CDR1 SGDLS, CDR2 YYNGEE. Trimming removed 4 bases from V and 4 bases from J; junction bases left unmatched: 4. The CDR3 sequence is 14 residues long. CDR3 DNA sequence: TGTGCCAGCAGCTCATGGACAGGGGGCACTGAAGCTTTCTTT. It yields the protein CASSSWTGGTEAFF.

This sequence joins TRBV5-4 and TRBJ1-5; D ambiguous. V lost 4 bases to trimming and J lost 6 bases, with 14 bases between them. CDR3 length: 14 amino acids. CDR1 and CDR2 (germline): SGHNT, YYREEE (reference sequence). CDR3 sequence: CASSKGSGSQPQHF. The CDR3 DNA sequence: TGTGCCAGCAGCAAGGGCAGCGGGAGTCAGCCCCAGCATTTT.

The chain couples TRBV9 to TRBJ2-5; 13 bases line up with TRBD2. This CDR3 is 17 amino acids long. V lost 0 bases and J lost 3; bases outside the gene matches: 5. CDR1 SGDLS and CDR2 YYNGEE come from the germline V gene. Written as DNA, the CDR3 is TGTGCCAGCAGCGTAGGAACTAGCGGGAGGGCCGAAGAGACCCAGTACTTC. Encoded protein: CASSVGTSGRAEETQYF.

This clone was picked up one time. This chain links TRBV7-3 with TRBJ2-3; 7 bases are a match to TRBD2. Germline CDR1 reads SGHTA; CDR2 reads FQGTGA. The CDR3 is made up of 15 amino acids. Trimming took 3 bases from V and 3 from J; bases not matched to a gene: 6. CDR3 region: CASSFGGSGTDTQYF. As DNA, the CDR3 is TGTGCCAGCAGCTTTGGCGGGAGCGGAACAGATACGCAGTATTTT. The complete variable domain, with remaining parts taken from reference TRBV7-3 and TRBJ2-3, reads GAGVSQTPSNKVTEKGKYVELRCDPISGHTALYWYRQSLGQGPEFLIYFQGTGAADDSGLPNDRFFAVRPEGSVSTLKIQRTERGDSAVYLCASSFGGSGTDTQYFGPGTRLTVL.

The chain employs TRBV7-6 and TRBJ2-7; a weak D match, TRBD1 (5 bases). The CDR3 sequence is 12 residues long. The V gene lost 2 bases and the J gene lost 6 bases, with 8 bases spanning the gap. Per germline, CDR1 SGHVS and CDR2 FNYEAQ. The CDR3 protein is CASSLSGSEQYF. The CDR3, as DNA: TGTGCCAGCAGCTTATCAGGGTCCGAGCAGTACTTC.

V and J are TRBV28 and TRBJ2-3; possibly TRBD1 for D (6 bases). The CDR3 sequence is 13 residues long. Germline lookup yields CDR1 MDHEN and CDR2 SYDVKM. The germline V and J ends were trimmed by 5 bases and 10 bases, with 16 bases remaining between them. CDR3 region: CASSPGTHLPQYF. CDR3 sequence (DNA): TGTGCCAGCAGTCCCGGGACACACCTGCCGCAGTATTTT.

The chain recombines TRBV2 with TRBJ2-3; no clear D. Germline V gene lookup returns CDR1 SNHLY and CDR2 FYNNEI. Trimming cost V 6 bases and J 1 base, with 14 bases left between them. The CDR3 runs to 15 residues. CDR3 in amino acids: CASRPPTSRTDTQYF. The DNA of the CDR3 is TGTGCCAGCAGGCCTCCGACATCACGCACAGATACGCAGTATTTT.

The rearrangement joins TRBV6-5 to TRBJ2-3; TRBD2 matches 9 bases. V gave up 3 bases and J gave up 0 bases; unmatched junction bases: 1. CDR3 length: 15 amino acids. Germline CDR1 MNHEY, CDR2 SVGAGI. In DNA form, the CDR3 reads TGTGCCAGCAGTTATAGCGGGAGAAGCACAGATACGCAGTATTTT. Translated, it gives CASSYSGRSTDTQYF.